Each of the 15 T cell receptor beta chains below was sequenced from the same sample in a study of liver allograft versus peripheral blood T cells. Study details: Intrahepatic T cell receptor repertoires from transplanted livers were compared against repertoires in recipients' peripheral blood.

TCRdb used MiXCR to reprocess the reads, holding one entry per CDR3 protein. The sample records 2,500 to 3,000 distinct CDR3 sequences, 16% being singletons. These receptors came from a human patient who had a liver transplant. The graft donor may have given rise to some T cells.

This clonotype is judged medium-sized (0.01 to 0.1%). The chain couples TRBV19 to TRBJ2-7; no clear D. The CDR3 is 14 residues long. Between the trimmed V and J ends, which lost 7 bases and 0 bases, there was a span of 13 bases. The germline V gene has CDR1 LNHDA and CDR2 SQIVND (reference sequence). The CDR3: CASKRNGNSYEQYF. As DNA, the CDR3 is TGTGCCAGTAAGAGGAATGGCAACTCCTACGAGCAGTACTTC.

This clonotype was recorded a few times. V is TRBV9 and J is TRBJ2-3, with D perhaps TRBD1 or TRBD2 (6 bases each). CDR1 SGDLS and CDR2 YYNGEE come from the germline V gene. Trimming took 3 bases from V and 2 from J, leaving 19 bases between them. The CDR3 runs 17 residues. CDR3 sequence: CASSEEGGGDNTDTQYF. DNA of the CDR3: TGTGCCAGCAGCGAGGAGGGTGGAGGGGACAACACAGATACGCAGTATTTT.

This clonotype has just one count. This may arise from a read error, as a much more abundant clone is one base away. CDR3 sequence reads: CASSKASGNTIYF. In nucleotides, the CDR3 is TGTGCCAGCAGCAAGGCCTCTGGAAACACCATATATTTT. V usage is TRBV3-1 and J usage is TRBJ1-3; D not resolved. Germline CDR1 and CDR2: LGHDT and YNNKEL (reference sequence). CDR3 size: 13 residues. V was shortened by 5 bases and J by 0 bases, with 5 bases between the two germline ends.

On this clonotype itself: A much bigger clone sits one base away, suggesting this may be a read error. This chain links TRBV5-4 with TRBJ2-2; 7 nucleotides align to TRBD2. V was clipped by 2 bases and J by 5 bases; unmatched bases: 9. The CDR3 length is 16 residues. Germline V gene sequence: CDR1 SGHNT, CDR2 YYREEE (reference sequence). The CDR3 DNA sequence: TGTGCCAGCAGCTTACGTGGACTAGTGGGGACCGGGGAGCTGTTTTTT. This sequence encodes CASSLRGLVGTGELFF.

V gene TRBV12-3 or TRBV12-4 combines with J gene TRBJ2-1; 10 bases are shared with TRBD2. The trim removed 3 bases at V and 6 bases at J, leaving 5 bases unmatched. The CDR3 is 15 amino acids. The CDR3 region has the DNA TGTGCCAGCAGTTTTGGGCTAGCGGGAGTCAATGAGCAGTTCTTC. Residues: CASSFGLAGVNEQFF.

This clonotype is medium-sized by share. The rearrangement links TRBV6-1 to TRBJ2-7, with D unclear. This CDR3 has 11 residues. Trimming pared 9 bases from V and 3 bases from J, leaving 9 bases between. Germline CDR1 reads MNHNS; CDR2 reads SASEGT. Here the CDR3 reads CASQYGYEQYF. The CDR3 coding sequence is TGTGCCAGTCAGTATGGCTACGAGCAGTACTTC.

There are a few counts of this clonotype. The chain uses TRBV25-1 and TRBJ2-1; D may be TRBD1 (5 bases). V was trimmed by 4 bases and J by 5 bases, leaving 12 bases between them. CDR3 length equals 14 residues. Per the germline V gene, CDR1 is MGHDK and CDR2 is SYGVNS. The CDR3 DNA sequence: TGTGCCAGCAGTGCGGTCCCCAGGGACAATGAGCAGTTCTTC. It translates to CASSAVPRDNEQFF.

This clonotype is deemed medium-sized (0.01 to 0.1%). This chain links TRBV29-1 with TRBJ2-7; 9 bases are a match to TRBD1. From germline, CDR1 is SQVTM and CDR2 ANQGSEA. The CDR3 runs to 12 residues. Trimming took 7 bases from V and 3 from J; bases not matched to a gene: 4. The CDR3 spells CSGQGQGYEQYF. CDR3 nucleotides: TGCAGCGGGCAGGGACAGGGCTACGAGCAGTACTTC.

The chain joins TRBV28 to TRBJ1-4; 7 positions match TRBD1. The CDR3 extends over 14 amino acids. J gave up 7 bases and V 3 bases, and 5 bases lay outside the gene matches. Germline assignment: CDR1 MDHEN and CDR2 SYDVKM. This chain's CDR3 is CASSFDRVGEKLFF. The CDR3 region has the DNA TGTGCCAGCAGTTTCGACAGGGTTGGTGAAAAACTGTTTTTT.

The rearrangement joins TRBV7-9 to TRBJ1-1, with D perhaps matching TRBD1 (5 bases). The V gene lost 4 bases and the J gene lost 0 bases, with 9 bases spanning the gap. This CDR3 is built from 14 residues. Germline CDR1 and CDR2: SEHNR and FQNEAQ (reference sequence). CDR3 in DNA: TGTGCCAGCAGCTCGACAGACATGAACACTGAAGCTTTCTTT. It yields the protein CASSSTDMNTEAFF. Based on the CDR3 plus reference TRBV7-9 and TRBJ1-1, the full variable domain is DTGVSQNPRHKITKRGQNVTFRCDPISEHNRLYWYRQTLGQGPEFLTYFQNEAQLEKSRLLSDRFSAERPKGSFSTLEIQRTEQGDSAMYLCASSSTDMNTEAFFGQGTRLTVV.

This clonotype has just a few counts. The chain uses TRBV3-1 and TRBJ1-5, with unresolved D. Looked up from germline, CDR1 is LGHDT and CDR2 is YNNKEL (reference sequence). This CDR3 has 15 residues. V was cut by 0 bases and J by 4 bases, with 10 bases left in between. The CDR3 spells CASSQDPQVNQPQHF. CDR3 nucleotides: TGTGCCAGCAGCCAAGATCCGCAGGTAAATCAGCCCCAGCATTTT. The whole variable domain, remainder taken from reference TRBV3-1 and TRBJ1-5, is DTAVSQTPKYLVTQMGNDKSIKCEQNLGHDTMYWYKQDSKKFLKIMFSYNNKELIINETVPNRFSPKSPDKAHLNLHINSLELGDSAVYFCASSQDPQVNQPQHFGDGTRLSIL.

The V and J genes are TRBV2 and TRBJ1-5; 7 bases are a match to TRBD1. V lost 6 bases to trimming and J lost 0 bases; unmatched junction nucleotides: 2. The CDR3 covers 14 residues. In germline, CDR1 is SNHLY, CDR2 FYNNEI. The CDR3 protein is CASSGDSSNQPQHF. CDR3 in DNA: TGTGCCAGCAGCGGGGACAGTAGCAATCAGCCCCAGCATTTT.

This clonotype was seen more than once but under ten times. The chain links TRBV25-1 to TRBJ2-3, with D possibly matching TRBD2 (5 bases). Germline CDR1 is MGHDK and CDR2 is SYGVNS. CDR3 length: 12 residues. V shed 4 bases and J shed 7 bases, with 9 bases lying between them. As DNA, the CDR3 is TGTGCCAGCAGTGCAGAGGGATATACGCAGTATTTT. Encoded protein: CASSAEGYTQYF.

This chain uses TRBV5-1 with TRBJ1-5, with D maybe TRBD1 (5 bases). Per germline, CDR1 SGHRS and CDR2 YFSETQ. This CDR3 is built from 15 residues. V was pared by 0 bases and J by 0 bases, with 7 bases between. DNA of the CDR3: TGCGCCAGCAGCTTGGGGGACTTTAGCAATCAGCCCCAGCATTTT. This translates into CASSLGDFSNQPQHF. Filled out from reference TRBV5-1 and TRBJ1-5, the complete variable domain reads KAGVTQTPRYLIKTRGQQVTLSCSPISGHRSVSWYQQTPGQGLQFLFEYFSETQRNKGNFPGRFSGRQFSNSRSEMNVSTLELGDSALYLCASSLGDFSNQPQHFGDGTRLSIL.

By sample fraction, this clonotype is medium-sized (0.01 to 0.1%). The rearrangement links TRBV19 to TRBJ2-1; either TRBD1 or TRBD2 may fit D (5 bases each). Germline V gene sequence: CDR1 LNHDA, CDR2 SQIVND (reference sequence). The CDR3 is made up of 13 amino acids. V was clipped by 6 bases and J by 4 bases, with 10 bases between them. The DNA of the CDR3 is TGTGCCAGTAGCCCGGGGCCGTACAATGAGCAGTTCTTC. Translated: CASSPGPYNEQFF. Complete variable domain (other parts from reference TRBV19 and TRBJ2-1): DGGITQSPKYLFRKEGQNVTLSCEQNLNHDAMYWYRQDPGQGLRLIYYSQIVNDFQKGDIAEGYSVSREKKESFPLTVTSAQKNPTAFYLCASSPGPYNEQFFGPGTRLTVL.